A selection of T cell receptor beta chains follows, all from one sample in a study of cytomegalovirus exposure and HLA in healthy donors. Sequencing was performed with immunoSEQ multiplex PCR; in TCRdb, only in-frame clones are kept and a portion is missing. The listing records tens of thousands of clones. Sequenced: PBMCs. These receptor sequences come from a man aged 50-60 years in good health and CMV-seropositive. The CDR3 runs from the conserved cysteine through the conserved F or W. Fields, in order: CDR3 DNA, CDR3 protein, J gene, V gene, CDR3 length, D gene. The D gene is left open where the match is weak.

cdr3_nt: TGCGCCAGCAGCCAAGGGACTAGCGGGTACAATGAGCAGTTCTTC; cdr3_aa: CASSQGTSGYNEQFF; j_call: TRBJ2-1; v_call: TRBV4-3; cdr3_length: 15; d_call: TRBD2
cdr3_nt: TGTGCCAGCTCACCCCTCCAGACTAGCGGCACAGATACGCAGTATTTT; cdr3_aa: CASSPLQTSGTDTQYF; j_call: TRBJ2-3; v_call: TRBV18; cdr3_length: 16; d_call: TRBD2
cdr3_nt: TGTGCCAGTACCGAGACTCAGTGGGGGCAGGGAAAAACTGAAGCTTTCTTT; cdr3_aa: CASTETQWGQGKTEAFF; j_call: TRBJ1-1; v_call: TRBV19; cdr3_length: 17; d_call: -
cdr3_nt: TGCAGCTATAACGGGTTCCAAGAGACCCAGTACTTC; cdr3_aa: CSYNGFQETQYF; j_call: TRBJ2-5; v_call: TRBV29-1; cdr3_length: 12; d_call: -
cdr3_nt: TGTGCCAGCAGCCCCGGACTAGCGGGAGTTGAGCAGTTCTTC; cdr3_aa: CASSPGLAGVEQFF; j_call: TRBJ2-1; v_call: TRBV7-9; cdr3_length: 14; d_call: TRBD2
cdr3_nt: TGCGCCAGCAGACCCCCGGGACAGGGATCTGAAAAACTGTTTTTT; cdr3_aa: CASRPPGQGSEKLFF; j_call: TRBJ1-4; v_call: TRBV5-1; cdr3_length: 15; d_call: TRBD1
cdr3_nt: TGTGCCACCAAGCGAGGCCCAGATACGCAGTATTTT; cdr3_aa: CATKRGPDTQYF; j_call: TRBJ2-3; v_call: TRBV19; cdr3_length: 12; d_call: -
cdr3_nt: TGTGCCAGCAGTGACGGACAGGGGGCCACTGAAGCTTTCTTT; cdr3_aa: CASSDGQGATEAFF; j_call: TRBJ1-1; v_call: TRBV6-5; cdr3_length: 14; d_call: TRBD1
cdr3_nt: TGTGCCAGCAGCTTGGGAGGGTCGCTGGTGAACACTGAAGCTTTCTTT; cdr3_aa: CASSLGGSLVNTEAFF; j_call: TRBJ1-1; v_call: TRBV5-4; cdr3_length: 16; d_call: -
cdr3_nt: TGTGCCAGCAGCTTTTCCCACACAGATACGCAGTATTTT; cdr3_aa: CASSFSHTDTQYF; j_call: TRBJ2-3; v_call: TRBV5-6; cdr3_length: 13; d_call: -
cdr3_nt: TGCAGCGTTATGCGGACAGCCGATGAAAAACTGTTTTTT; cdr3_aa: CSVMRTADEKLFF; j_call: TRBJ1-4; v_call: TRBV29-1; cdr3_length: 13; d_call: -
cdr3_nt: TGCGCCAGCAGCCACCGATTCACTAGCGGGAGGGCCCAGGAGCAGTTCTTC; cdr3_aa: CASSHRFTSGRAQEQFF; j_call: TRBJ2-1; v_call: TRBV4-1; cdr3_length: 17; d_call: TRBD2
cdr3_nt: TGTGCCAGCAGCTCTAGGGCCATTGCAGGGGGAGTCCCGTATGGCTACACCTTC; cdr3_aa: CASSSRAIAGGVPYGYTF; j_call: TRBJ1-2; v_call: TRBV7-2; cdr3_length: 18; d_call: TRBD1
cdr3_nt: TGTGCCTGGAGTCCCAGTACTAACTATGGCTACACCTTC; cdr3_aa: CAWSPSTNYGYTF; j_call: TRBJ1-2; v_call: TRBV30; cdr3_length: 13; d_call: -
cdr3_nt: TGCGCCAGCAGCCAAGAGGGGGGGACTGCGAGCTCCTACAATGAGCAGTTCTTC; cdr3_aa: CASSQEGGTASSYNEQFF; j_call: TRBJ2-1; v_call: TRBV4-1; cdr3_length: 18; d_call: TRBD2
cdr3_nt: TGTGCCAGCAGCCAGGGACTAGGGTTGGACGAGCAGTACTTC; cdr3_aa: CASSQGLGLDEQYF; j_call: TRBJ2-7; v_call: TRBV4-2; cdr3_length: 14; d_call: TRBD2
cdr3_nt: TGTGCCAGCAGCCCCACTTCAGGCCTCAATGAAAAACTGTTTTTT; cdr3_aa: CASSPTSGLNEKLFF; j_call: TRBJ1-4; v_call: TRBV14; cdr3_length: 15; d_call: -
cdr3_nt: TGTGCCAGCAGCGTAGAGACTAGCCCCCCTTACAATGAGCAGTTCTTC; cdr3_aa: CASSVETSPPYNEQFF; j_call: TRBJ2-1; v_call: TRBV9; cdr3_length: 16; d_call: TRBD2
cdr3_nt: TGTGCCAGTAGTGGCCGGACAGGGGTAGCCGAAGCTTTCTTT; cdr3_aa: CASSGRTGVAEAFF; j_call: TRBJ1-1; v_call: TRBV19; cdr3_length: 14; d_call: TRBD1
cdr3_nt: TGCGCCAGCAGCTTGGGAGTTAGCGGGCCTAGCACAGATACGCAGTATTTT; cdr3_aa: CASSLGVSGPSTDTQYF; j_call: TRBJ2-3; v_call: TRBV5-1; cdr3_length: 17; d_call: TRBD2
cdr3_nt: TGTGCCAGCAGTTACGGCCAGGGAGGGTACGAGCAGTACTTC; cdr3_aa: CASSYGQGGYEQYF; j_call: TRBJ2-7; v_call: TRBV6-5; cdr3_length: 14; d_call: TRBD2
cdr3_nt: TGTGCCAGCAGCTCTCCGACAGGGGCGTCACTCCCGAACTACAATGAGCAGTTCTTC; cdr3_aa: CASSSPTGASLPNYNEQFF; j_call: TRBJ2-1; v_call: TRBV7-2; cdr3_length: 19; d_call: TRBD1
cdr3_nt: TGTGCCATCAGTGATAGCCCGCCTTTACGTAGCGGGCAGTTCTTC; cdr3_aa: CAISDSPPLRSGQFF; j_call: TRBJ2-1; v_call: TRBV10-3; cdr3_length: 15; d_call: -
cdr3_nt: TGTGCCAGCAGCGCAGATAACTATGGCTACACCTTC; cdr3_aa: CASSADNYGYTF; j_call: TRBJ1-2; v_call: TRBV7-8; cdr3_length: 12; d_call: -
cdr3_nt: TGCGCCAGCAGCCAAGAAAACACCCAAGAGACCCAGTACTTC; cdr3_aa: CASSQENTQETQYF; j_call: TRBJ2-5; v_call: TRBV4-1; cdr3_length: 14; d_call: -
cdr3_nt: TGTGCCAGCACCCTCTTGGAGGCTGAGCAGTTCTTC; cdr3_aa: CASTLLEAEQFF; j_call: TRBJ2-1; v_call: TRBV5-6; cdr3_length: 12; d_call: -
cdr3_nt: TGTGCCAGCAGCTTAAACAGGGGAGACACCATATATTTT; cdr3_aa: CASSLNRGDTIYF; j_call: TRBJ1-3; v_call: TRBV7-6; cdr3_length: 13; d_call: TRBD1
cdr3_nt: TGTGCCAGCAGCAGGGCAGGGCTCTCTTCGGTCGGGCAGTACTTC; cdr3_aa: CASSRAGLSSVGQYF; j_call: TRBJ2-7; v_call: TRBV5-8; cdr3_length: 15; d_call: -
cdr3_nt: TGTGCCTCTACTAGCGGGAGTCTGTCTGATACGCAGTATTTT; cdr3_aa: CASTSGSLSDTQYF; j_call: TRBJ2-3; v_call: TRBV6-5; cdr3_length: 14; d_call: TRBD2
cdr3_nt: TGTGCCAGCAGCTTAGGGGGACTAGCGGGAAATGAGCAGTTCTTC; cdr3_aa: CASSLGGLAGNEQFF; j_call: TRBJ2-1; v_call: TRBV7-9; cdr3_length: 15; d_call: TRBD2
cdr3_nt: TGCGCCAGCAGCTTTACCGGGACTAGCGGAGCCGGGGAGCTGTTTTTT; cdr3_aa: CASSFTGTSGAGELFF; j_call: TRBJ2-2; v_call: TRBV5-1; cdr3_length: 16; d_call: TRBD2
cdr3_nt: TGCAGCGCCAAGGCGGGGAGCTACGAGCAGTACTTC; cdr3_aa: CSAKAGSYEQYF; j_call: TRBJ2-7; v_call: TRBV29-1; cdr3_length: 12; d_call: -
cdr3_nt: TGTGCCATCAGCGGACTATCTTCGGATACGCAGTATTTT; cdr3_aa: CAISGLSSDTQYF; j_call: TRBJ2-3; v_call: TRBV10-3; cdr3_length: 13; d_call: -
cdr3_nt: TGTGCCAGCAGTTCAAACGGTAACACTGAAGCTTTCTTT; cdr3_aa: CASSSNGNTEAFF; j_call: TRBJ1-1; v_call: TRBV6-6; cdr3_length: 13; d_call: -
cdr3_nt: TGTGCCAGCAGCCCGGACAGGCCGGTTGAAGCTTTCTTT; cdr3_aa: CASSPDRPVEAFF; j_call: TRBJ1-1; v_call: TRBV7-2; cdr3_length: 13; d_call: TRBD1
cdr3_nt: TGTGCCAGCAGCTTAGGGATGGGAGACTACGAGCAGTACTTC; cdr3_aa: CASSLGMGDYEQYF; j_call: TRBJ2-7; v_call: TRBV11-2; cdr3_length: 14; d_call: -
cdr3_nt: TGTGCCCGATCCGGGACAAGCTCCTATAATTCACCCCTCCACTTT; cdr3_aa: CARSGTSSYNSPLHF; j_call: TRBJ1-6; v_call: TRBV2; cdr3_length: 15; d_call: -
cdr3_nt: TGCGCCAGCAGCTTGGTTGGGGGCCCAGATACGCAGTATTTT; cdr3_aa: CASSLVGGPDTQYF; j_call: TRBJ2-3; v_call: TRBV5-1; cdr3_length: 14; d_call: -
cdr3_nt: TGTGCCAGCAGTCTACGTCCCGGGACTAGCTCTTGGCCCCTAAATGAGCAGTTCTTC; cdr3_aa: CASSLRPGTSSWPLNEQFF; j_call: TRBJ2-1; v_call: TRBV27; cdr3_length: 19; d_call: TRBD2
cdr3_nt: TGTGCCATCAGTACGGGACAGGGAGGTAATGAGCAGTTCTTC; cdr3_aa: CAISTGQGGNEQFF; j_call: TRBJ2-1; v_call: TRBV10-3; cdr3_length: 14; d_call: TRBD1
cdr3_nt: TGTGCCAGCGCACGGGGTAGGACAGATACGCAGTATTTT; cdr3_aa: CASARGRTDTQYF; j_call: TRBJ2-3; v_call: TRBV6-5; cdr3_length: 13; d_call: -
cdr3_nt: TGTGCCACCAGCATGGGGACAGAAGTCTACGAGCAGTACTTC; cdr3_aa: CATSMGTEVYEQYF; j_call: TRBJ2-7; v_call: TRBV15; cdr3_length: 14; d_call: TRBD1
cdr3_nt: TGTGCTAGCAGCCTTTCCTCGGGGTACGGGGAGCTGTTTTTT; cdr3_aa: CASSLSSGYGELFF; j_call: TRBJ2-2; v_call: TRBV7-7; cdr3_length: 14; d_call: -
cdr3_nt: TGTGCCAGCAGCGGTTCGACAGGGATGACCGGGGAGCTGTTTTTT; cdr3_aa: CASSGSTGMTGELFF; j_call: TRBJ2-2; v_call: TRBV9; cdr3_length: 15; d_call: TRBD1
cdr3_nt: TGTGCCAGCTCATCCTATATGGACAGGGGTGGCACTGAAGCTTTCTTT; cdr3_aa: CASSSYMDRGGTEAFF; j_call: TRBJ1-1; v_call: TRBV18; cdr3_length: 16; d_call: TRBD1
cdr3_nt: TGTGCCACCAGCACCCGGGGGACTAGCGGGAGTACACAGTACTTC; cdr3_aa: CATSTRGTSGSTQYF; j_call: TRBJ2-7; v_call: TRBV15; cdr3_length: 15; d_call: TRBD2
cdr3_nt: TGTGCCAGCAGCCAAAACCGACTAAACATTCAGTACTTC; cdr3_aa: CASSQNRLNIQYF; j_call: TRBJ2-4; v_call: TRBV11-3; cdr3_length: 13; d_call: -
cdr3_nt: TGCGCCAGCAGCCCGGGAGGGGGTATTGCAGATACGCAGTATTTT; cdr3_aa: CASSPGGGIADTQYF; j_call: TRBJ2-3; v_call: TRBV5-1; cdr3_length: 15; d_call: TRBD2
cdr3_nt: TGCGCCAGCAGCATTACCGGGACAGAAGTATACAATGAGCAGTTCTTC; cdr3_aa: CASSITGTEVYNEQFF; j_call: TRBJ2-1; v_call: TRBV5-1; cdr3_length: 16; d_call: TRBD1